The 21 T cell receptor beta chains given below trace back to one sample, sequenced in a study of spatial heterogeneity in lung cancer. General study results and limits: Counts of expanded intratumoral alpha and beta TCRs tracked tumor mutation counts.

The time point was: sample taken at primary tumor resection. Their recognized antigens are unknown. TCRdb reanalysed the 5' RACE reads using MiXCR and keeps one entry per CDR3 protein. Counted here are roughly 9,800 distinct CDR3 sequences, about an eighth occurring once; the ten biggest clones make up about 12%. This specimen consisted of lung tumor tissue, obtained at surgery. The receptors derive from a female donor with early-stage non-small cell lung cancer.

This clonotype was counted between two and nine times. The CDR3 sequence: CASRGLSTDTQYF. The CDR3 DNA sequence: TGTGCCAGCAGGGGCCTGAGCACAGATACGCAGTATTTT. The chain links TRBV11-3 to TRBJ2-3; no firm D call. Trimming shortened V by 6 bases and J by 0 bases, and 7 bases separated the two germline ends. Germline V gene data show CDR1 as SGHNT and CDR2 as YENEEA. The CDR3 runs 13 residues.

In its sample, this clonotype ranks as medium-sized (0.01 to 0.1%). The chain combines TRBV6-1 with TRBJ2-3, with D unresolved. CDR1 is MNHNS, CDR2 SASEGT, per germline. V was trimmed by 2 bases and J by 7 bases, leaving 1 base between them. The CDR3 has 10 amino acids. The CDR3 loop is CASSENTQYF. CDR3 nucleotides: TGTGCCAGCAGTGAAAATACGCAGTATTTT.

The chain carries TRBV5-6 and TRBJ2-7; the match to TRBD1 covers 8 bases. Germline CDR1 is SGHDT and CDR2 is YYEEEE. This CDR3 has 13 residues. CDR3 region: CSSSLDRAYEQYF. The CDR3, as DNA: TGTAGCAGCAGCTTGGACAGGGCCTACGAGCAGTACTTC.

This rearrangement joins TRBV7-9 to TRBJ2-7; possibly TRBD2 for D (5 bases). CDR1 is SEHNR, CDR2 FQNEAQ, per germline (reference sequence). With 2 bases removed from V and 5 bases from J, the gap between germline ends came to 16 bases. The CDR3 runs to 15 residues. CDR3 bases: TGTGCCAGCAGCTTATCGGAGGTTACGACGAACGAGCAGTACTTC. Protein product: CASSLSEVTTNEQYF.

In its sample, this clonotype was seen many times. V usage is TRBV5-1 and J usage is TRBJ2-2, with D possibly being TRBD1 (6 bases). The ends were cut back, 6 bases at V and 1 base at J, with 7 bases in the middle. The CDR3 is 13 amino acids. CDR1 and CDR2 from the germline V gene are SGHRS and YFSETQ. In nucleotides, the CDR3 is TGCGCCAGCACCAGGGGGAACACCGGGGAGCTGTTTTTT. Its protein is CASTRGNTGELFF. The complete variable domain, with remaining parts taken from reference TRBV5-1 and TRBJ2-2, reads KAGVTQTPRYLIKTRGQQVTLSCSPISGHRSVSWYQQTPGQGLQFLFEYFSETQRNKGNFPGRFSGRQFSNSRSEMNVSTLELGDSALYLCASTRGNTGELFFGEGSRLTVL.

This clonotype was counted many times. This rearrangement joins TRBV18 to TRBJ1-2; 7 positions match TRBD1. Germline V gene sequence: CDR1 KGHSH, CDR2 LQKENI. The CDR3 contains 12 residues. Losses at the gene ends were 0 bases for V and 8 bases for J; bases not matched to a gene: 0. The DNA for the CDR3 is TGTGCCAGCTCACCACCGACAGGGGGCTACACCTTC. Its protein product is CASSPPTGGYTF.

This sequence joins TRBV3-1 and TRBJ2-2; TRBD1 matches 7 bases. Germline V lookup: CDR1 LGHDT, CDR2 YNNKEL (reference sequence). The CDR3 has 16 residues. The trim removed 6 bases at V and 1 base at J, leaving 8 bases unmatched. The CDR3 protein is CASSYWDRKNTGELFF. Written as DNA, the CDR3 is TGTGCCAGCAGTTACTGGGACAGAAAGAACACCGGGGAGCTGTTTTTT. Using reference TRBV3-1 and TRBJ2-2 for the parts outside the CDR3, the full variable domain is DTAVSQTPKYLVTQMGNDKSIKCEQNLGHDTMYWYKQDSKKFLKIMFSYNNKELIINETVPNRFSPKSPDKAHLNLHINSLELGDSAVYFCASSYWDRKNTGELFFGEGSRLTVL.

This clonotype is labeled as medium-sized. This chain joins TRBV3-1 and TRBJ1-2, with a possible D match to TRBD1 (6 bases). Germline values: CDR1 LGHDT, CDR2 YNNKEL (reference sequence). CDR3 length equals 16 residues. V lost 3 bases to trimming and J lost 8 bases, with 22 bases between them. The CDR3, as DNA: TGTGCCAGCAGCCACGTCGGCGCGACAGGAATTGTAGGCTACACCTTC. Amino acid sequence: CASSHVGATGIVGYTF.

This clonotype occurred a few times. The chain uses TRBV11-2 and TRBJ1-5, with D hard to call. The CDR3 has 13 residues. The V gene's germline CDR1 is SGHAT and CDR2 FQNNGV. Trimming shortened V by 5 bases and J by 5 bases, and 10 bases separated the two germline ends. Here the CDR3 DNA reads TGTGCCAGCAGCCCCAATGTGGATCAGCCCCAGCATTTT. It is translated as CASSPNVDQPQHF.

This clonotype has at least ten counts. The V gene is TRBV24-1, the J gene TRBJ2-3; TRBD2 matches 10 bases. CDR3 length: 16 amino acids. Germline CDR1 KGHDR, CDR2 SFDVKD. The junction had 4 bases not matched to a gene; V was cut back by 3 bases and J by 2 bases. The CDR3 DNA sequence: TGTGCCACCAGTGATGCTAGCGGGGGCTCCACAGATACGCAGTATTTT. Translated: CATSDASGGSTDTQYF.

By share, this clonotype ranks as medium-sized. The gene calls are TRBV2 and TRBJ1-1; TRBD1 might be the D (5 bases). V gave up 1 base and J gave up 2 bases, with 17 bases separating them. The CDR3 runs 17 residues. The germline gives CDR1 SNHLY, CDR2 FYNNEI. The CDR3: CASSEVRGLGFNTEAFF. The CDR3 coding sequence is TGTGCCAGCAGTGAAGTTAGGGGTTTAGGGTTTAACACTGAAGCTTTCTTT.

The V call is TRBV10-3, the J call TRBJ2-7; D is unclear. CDR1 and CDR2 (germline): ENHRY, SYGVKD. The germline V and J ends were trimmed by 10 bases and 3 bases, with 13 bases remaining between them. The CDR3 is 12 residues long. Here the CDR3 reads CATGDGYYEQYF. The CDR3 DNA sequence: TGTGCCACCGGCGACGGATACTACGAGCAGTACTTC.

Relative to its sample, this clonotype is medium-sized. V is TRBV7-9 and J is TRBJ2-7; perhaps TRBD1 as D (7 bases). Per the germline V gene, CDR1 is SEHNR and CDR2 is FQNEAQ (reference sequence). CDR3 size: 13 residues. Trimming pared 4 bases from V and 5 bases from J, leaving 12 bases between. The CDR3 DNA reads TGTGCCAGCAGCTACGACAGGGAGGACGAGCAGTACTTC. Translated: CASSYDREDEQYF.

This clonotype occurred many times. This sequence joins TRBV27 and TRBJ2-7; weak D call: TRBD1 (5 bases). The CDR3 runs to 16 residues. Germline V lookup: CDR1 MNHEY, CDR2 SMNVEV (reference sequence). Trimming shortened V by 5 bases and J by 2 bases, and 19 bases separated the two germline ends. CDR3 loop: CASSPSRDSFPYEQYF. The DNA of the CDR3 is TGTGCCAGCAGTCCCTCCAGGGATTCCTTTCCCTACGAGCAGTACTTC.

The sample holds many counts of this clonotype. The CDR3 spells CASRGGLYNEQFF. For the CDR3, the DNA is TGTGCCAGCAGGGGCGGTCTCTACAATGAGCAGTTCTTC. The rearrangement joins TRBV6-1 to TRBJ2-1; D unresolved. The ends were cut back, 6 bases at V and 3 bases at J, with 9 bases in the middle. Germline V gene sequence: CDR1 MNHNS, CDR2 SASEGT. The CDR3 sequence is 13 residues long.

This clonotype has just a few counts. The V and J genes are TRBV7-2 and TRBJ2-3; TRBD1 agrees at 7 bases. Per germline, CDR1 SGHTA and CDR2 FQGNSA. V dropped 4 bases and J dropped 0; count of bases not matched to a gene: 4. The CDR3 totals 15 residues. CDR3 nucleotide sequence: TGTGCCAGCAGCTCCCGGGACAGAAGCACAGATACGCAGTATTTT. It encodes CASSSRDRSTDTQYF.

J is TRBJ2-3 and V is TRBV29-1, with D tentatively TRBD1 (6 bases). Germline values: CDR1 SQVTM, CDR2 ANQGSEA. V lost 7 bases and J 2 bases, leaving 10 bases between the germline ends. The CDR3 contains 12 residues. CDR3 in DNA: TGCAGCGCAGGGGTGATCACAGATACGCAGTATTTT. Amino acids: CSAGVITDTQYF.

This clonotype has at least ten counts. V gene TRBV25-1 combines with J gene TRBJ2-5; 14 bases map to TRBD2. The CDR3 is 15 residues long. Germline V gives CDR1 MGHDK, CDR2 SYGVNS. V lost 2 bases, J lost 5 bases, and 1 base stayed unmatched. The CDR3 DNA reads TGTGCCAGCAGTGAACGACTAGCGGGAGGGGAGACCCAGTACTTC. Protein sequence: CASSERLAGGETQYF.

This clonotype was seen at least ten times. This chain connects TRBV6-1 to TRBJ1-2, with a possible D match to TRBD1 (6 bases). Germline V CDR1 and CDR2: MNHNS, SASEGT. The CDR3 consists of 14 residues. Trimming cost V 5 bases and J 0 bases, with 10 bases left between them. DNA for the CDR3: TGTGCCAGCAGTCTACAGGGAGCTAACTATGGCTACACCTTC. Its protein is CASSLQGANYGYTF.

With regard to this clonotype: A much larger clone differs from this one at a single base, so this may be a read error. The chain couples TRBV12-3 or TRBV12-4 to TRBJ1-6; D not resolved. The CDR3 is made up of 14 amino acids. The CDR3 protein is CASSFDNYNSLLHF. CDR3 sequence (DNA): TGTGCCAGCAGTTTCGACAACTATAATTCACTCCTCCACTTT.

In its sample, this clonotype was seen many times. V usage is TRBV27 and J usage is TRBJ2-7; TRBD1 matches at 8 bases. CDR3 length equals 15 residues. Germline V gives CDR1 MNHEY, CDR2 SMNVEV (reference sequence). Trimming at V came to 4 bases and at J to 0 bases, leaving 5 bases not matched to a gene. The CDR3 DNA reads as TGTGCCAGCAGTTGGACAGGGCCCTCCTCCTACGAGCAGTACTTC. It encodes CASSWTGPSSYEQYF.